One and the same sample provided the 22 T cell receptor beta chains below, sequenced in a study of T-cell memory formation after mild COVID-19. TCRdb analysed the 5' RACE reads with MiXCR anew, one entry per CDR3 protein. This table holds some 350,000 distinct CDR3 sequences, 15% found once. The specimen sequenced was PBMCs or a T cell subset sorted from them (not recorded which). The receptor source for this set is a man younger than 30 who had mild COVID-19 (a few samples of this study predate the infection). Cell type and time point are not known.

The chain uses TRBV6-2 or TRBV6-3 and TRBJ2-1; no definite D call. The germline V gene has CDR1 MNHEY and CDR2 SVGEGT. The CDR3 loop spans 11 amino acids. V was trimmed by 8 bases and J by 8 bases, leaving 10 bases between them. For the CDR3, the DNA is TGTGCCAGCGGGTCCCGAGATGAGCAGTTCTTC. This translates into CASGSRDEQFF.

The table lists this clonotype with a few counts. This chain connects TRBV15 to TRBJ2-5; possibly TRBD2 for D (5 bases). There are 12 residues in the CDR3. Trimming took off 4 bases at V and 5 bases at J, with 8 bases between the two ends. Germline values: CDR1 LNHNV, CDR2 YYDKDF (reference sequence). CDR3 sequence reads: CATSKPGETQYF. In nucleotides, the CDR3 is TGTGCCACCAGCAAACCGGGGGAGACCCAGTACTTC.

This clonotype was recorded a few times. The gene calls are TRBV6-5 and TRBJ2-2; 7 bases agree with TRBD1. The CDR3 has 16 residues. Germline V gene lookup returns CDR1 MNHEY and CDR2 SVGAGI. The V gene end was trimmed by 5 bases and the J gene end by 0 bases; junction bases not matched to a gene: 6. This CDR3 is CASSRRDSPNTGELFF. The CDR3 coding sequence is TGTGCCAGCAGTAGACGGGACAGTCCGAACACCGGGGAGCTGTTTTTT.

This clonotype appeared many times. The chain couples TRBV30 to TRBJ2-1, with TRBD2 identical over 8 bases. CDR3 size: 11 residues. The ends lost 5 bases at V and 7 bases at J; junction bases unmatched: 1. Germline V CDR1 and CDR2: GTSNPN, SVGIG (reference sequence). Written as DNA, the CDR3 is TGTGCCTGGGCGGGGGGTAATGAGCAGTTCTTC. Its protein is CAWAGGNEQFF.

The gene calls are TRBV4-3 and TRBJ2-3; D assignment may be TRBD1 or TRBD2 (6 bases each). V dropped 0 bases and J dropped 2 bases, with 12 bases sitting between them. Germline V gene sequence: CDR1 LGHNA, CDR2 YSLEER. The CDR3 length is 16 residues. The DNA of the CDR3 is TGCGCCAGCAGCCAAGATCCCCGGGGGCTCACAGATACGCAGTATTTT. Residues: CASSQDPRGLTDTQYF.

The rearrangement uses TRBV7-3 and TRBJ2-3; 9 bases match TRBD2. After removal of 4 bases from V and 5 bases from J, the junction contained 10 bases not matched to a gene. CDR3 size: 16 residues. The V gene's germline CDR1 is SGHTA and CDR2 FQGTGA. This CDR3 reads CASSSSNLAGLDTQYF. Written as DNA, the CDR3 is TGTGCCAGCAGCTCCTCAAATCTAGCGGGGTTAGATACGCAGTATTTT.

This clonotype was seen only a few times. In DNA, the CDR3 is TGTGCCAGTACGACCGGGACTAGTCCCTACGAGCAGTACGTC. Residues: CASTTGTSPYEQYV. V usage is TRBV3-1 and J usage is TRBJ2-7, with 8 bases aligning to TRBD2. This CDR3 is built from 14 residues. CDR1 and CDR2 from the germline V gene are LGHDT and YNNKEL (reference sequence). The junction had 9 bases not matched to a gene; V was cut back by 9 bases and J by 2 bases.

The chain employs TRBV12-3 or TRBV12-4 and TRBJ2-3; D may be TRBD1 (6 bases). V dropped 6 bases and J dropped 8 bases, with 15 bases sitting between them. The CDR3 sequence is 13 residues long. The CDR3 DNA follows: TGTGCCAGCAGAGCCCAAGGGGGTGGTACGCAGTATTTT. Translation: CASRAQGGGTQYF.

The V call is TRBV4-1, the J call TRBJ2-5, with D possibly being TRBD1 or TRBD2 (6 bases each). The length of the CDR3 is 15 residues. Trimming removed 0 bases from V and 4 bases from J, with 12 bases in between. Per germline, CDR1 MGHRA and CDR2 YSYEKL. CDR3 in amino acids: CASSQERGVAETQYF. CDR3 DNA: TGCGCCAGCAGCCAAGAAAGGGGGGTGGCAGAGACCCAGTACTTC.

J is TRBJ2-1 and V is TRBV21-1; the table calls TRBD1, which could not be checked here. TRBV21-1 is reported as a pseudogene. This CDR3 has 18 amino acids. CDR3 bases: TGTGCCAGCAGCCTAGGGACAGGGGAGGAATTCTCCTACAATGAGCAGTTCTTC. This gives the protein CASSLGTGEEFSYNEQFF.

This clonotype appeared a few times. The chain has TRBV4-1 and TRBJ2-7; D is uncertain. The CDR3 has 13 amino acids. Germline-derived CDR1 and CDR2 are MGHRA and YSYEKL. Between the trimmed V and J ends, which lost 2 bases and 3 bases, there was a span of 8 bases. Here the CDR3 reads CASSQRYGYEQYV. For the CDR3, the DNA is TGCGCCAGCAGCCAACGGTACGGCTACGAGCAGTACGTC.

The chain recombines TRBV3-1 with TRBJ2-7, with 8 nucleotides matching TRBD2. The CDR3 has 14 amino acids. Looked up from germline, CDR1 is LGHDT and CDR2 is YNNKEL (reference sequence). The V segment lost 3 bases and the J segment 3 bases; nucleotides outside the gene matches: 4. CDR3 in amino acids: CASSQTGGLYEQYF. CDR3 nucleotides: TGTGCCAGCAGCCAGACGGGGGGGCTCTACGAGCAGTACTTC.

The chain recombines TRBV29-1 with TRBJ1-1; no clear D. The CDR3 contains 13 residues. V lost 0 bases and J 1 base, leaving 6 bases between the germline ends. The germline CDR1 and CDR2 sequences are SQVTM and ANQGSEA. CDR3 in DNA: TGCAGCGTTGAAGAGGGATGGAACACTGAAGCTTTCTTT. Residues: CSVEEGWNTEAFF.

This clonotype was recorded a few times. The genes are TRBV5-1 and TRBJ1-1; 7 nucleotides align to TRBD1. V lost 4 bases to trimming and J lost 7 bases; unmatched junction nucleotides: 13. In germline, CDR1 is SGHRS, CDR2 YFSETQ. This CDR3 has 15 residues. CDR3 sequence (DNA): TGCGCCAGCAGCCCTCCTAGACAGGGAGCCAATGAAGCTTTCTTT. This translates into CASSPPRQGANEAFF.

The chain joins TRBV5-1 to TRBJ2-5; possibly TRBD2 for D (6 bases). CDR1 and CDR2 (germline): SGHRS, YFSETQ. This CDR3 region has 15 residues. V lost 4 bases to trimming and J lost 4 bases, with 17 bases between them. The CDR3 protein is CASSLGWGVGETQYF. DNA for the CDR3: TGCGCCAGCAGCCTCGGATGGGGGGTAGGAGAGACCCAGTACTTC.

The CDR3 nucleotides are TGTGCCAGCAGTTTAGTATGGGGTTTCGACGAGCAGTACTTC. As protein: CASSLVWGFDEQYF. This sequence joins TRBV12-3 or TRBV12-4 and TRBJ2-7; D ambiguous. This CDR3 comprises 14 residues. V lost 1 base and J 5 bases, leaving 12 bases between the germline ends.

In this sample, this clonotype turned up a few times. This chain uses TRBV5-6 with TRBJ2-5; TRBD2 matches 7 bases. V lost 3 bases and J lost 4; bases outside the gene matches: 9. The CDR3 sequence is 15 residues long. From germline, CDR1 is SGHDT and CDR2 YYEEEE. CDR3 nucleotides: TGTGCCAGCAGCTCCCGGGAGCCGGGGGGAGAGACCCAGTACTTC. This gives the protein CASSSREPGGETQYF.

The chain recombines TRBV4-1 with TRBJ1-2, with D maybe TRBD1 (6 bases). The length of the CDR3 is 14 residues. Germline V gives CDR1 MGHRA, CDR2 YSYEKL. Trimming left V 0 bases short and J 8 bases short, with 13 bases between. CDR3 coding DNA: TGCGCCAGCAGCCAAGATAGGGGGAGGGAAGGCTACACCTTC. Its translation: CASSQDRGREGYTF.

This clonotype has only a few counts. The chain recombines TRBV4-3 with TRBJ1-2; no reliable D call. CDR3 length equals 12 residues. Per germline, CDR1 LGHNA and CDR2 YSLEER. Trimming shortened V by 5 bases and J by 8 bases, and 12 bases separated the two germline ends. CDR3: CASSAPGRGYTF. The CDR3 coding sequence is TGCGCCAGCAGCGCCCCGGGAAGGGGCTACACCTTC.

This clonotype was seen a handful of times. The V gene is TRBV6-5, the J gene TRBJ1-2; D remains ambiguous. This CDR3 has 14 amino acids. The germline gives CDR1 MNHEY, CDR2 SVGAGI. V lost 7 bases and J lost 0, with 12 bases in between. The CDR3 DNA follows: TGTGCCAGCACCCTGGGCCGGCCTAACTATGGCTACACCTTC. Protein product: CASTLGRPNYGYTF.

This clonotype was counted a few times. The chain has TRBV15 and TRBJ1-5; D is unresolved. Trimming cost V 2 bases and J 6 bases, with 11 bases left between them. Germline V gene lookup returns CDR1 LNHNV and CDR2 YYDKDF (reference sequence). The CDR3 is made up of 14 amino acids. CDR3 protein: CATSRRGKGQPQHF. In DNA form, the CDR3 reads TGTGCCACCAGCAGAAGAGGGAAGGGTCAGCCCCAGCATTTT. Full variable domain (rest looked up from reference TRBV15 and TRBJ1-5): DAMVIQNPRYQVTQFGKPVTLSCSQTLNHNVMYWYQQKSSQAPKLLFHYYDKDFNNEADTPDNFQSRRPNTSFCFLDIRSPGLGDTAMYLCATSRRGKGQPQHFGDGTRLSIL.

The gene calls are TRBV7-9 and TRBJ2-1; no definite D call. V was cut by 1 base and J by 5 bases, with 6 bases left in between. This CDR3 is built from 13 residues. In germline, CDR1 is SEHNR, CDR2 FQNEAQ (reference sequence). CDR3 in amino acids: CASSLGLDNEQFF. The CDR3 nucleotides are TGTGCCAGCAGCTTAGGTCTCGACAATGAGCAGTTCTTC. Full variable domain (outside the CDR3, taken from reference TRBV7-9 and TRBJ2-1): DTGVSQNPRHKITKRGQNVTFRCDPISEHNRLYWYRQTLGQGPEFLTYFQNEAQLEKSRLLSDRFSAERPKGSFSTLEIQRTEQGDSAMYLCASSLGLDNEQFFGPGTRLTVL.